Below, 3 T cell receptor beta chains from the same sample are listed, as sequenced in a study of low-dose radiotherapy and immunotherapy resistance in tumors. First-strand cDNA relied on TRAV- and TRBV-specific primers spanning alpha and beta chains. TCRs underwent around 18 PCR cycles of amplification with a constant-region primer and V-primer adapter. MiXCR, applied by TCRdb to the reads, yields one record per CDR3 protein. Here the sample spans more than 9,500 distinct CDR3 sequences, roughly 42% being singletons. Source of these receptors: a human donor with advanced metastatic prostate, ovarian, gallbladder or colorectal cancer (not recorded which). This table probably holds off-target reads from a library built for another chain.

The rearrangement joins TRBV28 to TRBJ2-7, with D perhaps assigned TRBD1 or TRBD2 (6 bases each). Per germline, CDR1 MDHEN and CDR2 SYDVKM. The CDR3 covers 16 residues. V dropped 8 bases and J dropped 0 bases, with 20 bases sitting between them. As DNA, the CDR3 is TGTGCCAGCTGGGGGGCAGGGGCTGCCTCCTCCTACGAGCAGTACTTC. It yields the protein CASWGAGAASSYEQYF. Complete variable domain (other parts from reference TRBV28 and TRBJ2-7): DVKVTQSSRYLVKRTGEKVFLECVQDMDHENMFWYRQDPGLGLRLIYFSYDVKMKEKGDIPEGYSVSREKKERFSLILESASTNQTSMYLCASWGAGAASSYEQYFGPGTRLTVT.

J is TRBJ2-7 and V is TRBV27; D remains ambiguous. The germline gives CDR1 MNHEY, CDR2 SMNVEV (reference sequence). Trimming stripped 2 bases from V and 0 bases from J, with 11 bases between. This CDR3 contains 15 residues. The CDR3 DNA follows: TGTGCCAGCAGTTTACAGCTCGGACGCTCCTACGAGCAGTACTTC. Amino acids: CASSLQLGRSYEQYF.

J is TRBJ1-1 and V is TRBV20-1, with D maybe TRBD1 (5 bases). The CDR3 is 15 residues long. The germline V and J ends were trimmed by 0 bases and 0 bases, with 11 bases remaining between them. Germline V CDR1 and CDR2: DFQATT, SNEGSKA (reference sequence). In DNA, the CDR3 is TGCAGTGCTAGAGACGCCGGGACGGTGAACACTGAAGCTTTCTTT. This gives the protein CSARDAGTVNTEAFF.